This T cell receptor beta chain was identified during a study of cytomegalovirus exposure and HLA in healthy donors. The PCR was carried out with 60 Vbeta primers and 13 Jbeta primers. Libraries were prepared by immunoSEQ multiplex PCR; TCRdb keeps only in-frame clonotypes and omits some of them. The table lists 90,000 to 130,000 clones, 78% of them singletons. Germline loops: CDR1 SGHRS, CDR2 YFSETQ. V was clipped by 4 bases and J by 1 base, with 13 bases between them. The CDR3 loop spans 15 amino acids. The source is a woman aged 30 to 39 in good health and CMV-seronegative. The chain is built from TRBV5-1 and TRBJ2-3, with D unclear. The sample taken for sequencing was PBMCs. CDR3 nucleotide sequence: TGCGCCAGCAGCCGAGGTCCCGGAGGCACAGATACGCAGTATTTT. It specifies CASSRGPGGTDTQYF.